The 8 T cell receptor beta chains in this list originate from one sample, sequenced in a study of naive and memory T cell subsets. General study points: A few larger clonotypes appeared in naive repertoires, especially CD8, possibly memory cells re-expressing CD45RA.

Two oligonucleotides, mixed equimolar, formed the beta constant-region primer covering TRBC1 and TRBC2. Nested alpha and beta constant-region primers with the SP2 primer drove four PCR rounds on ligated cDNA. TCRdb used MiXCR to reprocess the UMI-ligation and nested PCR reads, holding one entry per CDR3 protein. This table has 150,000 or so distinct CDR3 sequences, 22% appearing once. Their antigen targets remain unknown. Sequenced material: naive CD4+ T cells from blood. Receptors originate from a human donor in good health.

The V call is TRBV5-1, the J call TRBJ2-1, with TRBD2 matching over 14 bases. V trimming: 4 bases; J trimming: 3 bases; junction bases outside the gene matches: 6. The CDR3 contains 17 residues. The germline V gene encodes CDR1 SGHRS and CDR2 YFSETQ. CDR3 sequence: CASSAGGTSGSYNEQFF. CDR3 coding DNA: TGCGCCAGCAGCGCGGGGGGGACTAGCGGGAGCTACAATGAGCAGTTCTTC. Full variable domain (remainder filled in from reference TRBV5-1 and TRBJ2-1): KAGVTQTPRYLIKTRGQQVTLSCSPISGHRSVSWYQQTPGQGLQFLFEYFSETQRNKGNFPGRFSGRQFSNSRSEMNVSTLELGDSALYLCASSAGGTSGSYNEQFFGPGTRLTVL.

This clonotype was seen only a few times. The chain employs TRBV20-1 and TRBJ2-3; tentative D call: TRBD1 (6 bases). V lost 4 bases and J lost 0, with 8 bases in between. Germline CDR1 DFQATT, CDR2 SNEGSKA (reference sequence). The CDR3 runs 13 residues. CDR3 DNA sequence: TGCAGTGCTAATACAGGGAGCACAGATACGCAGTATTTT. Amino acid sequence: CSANTGSTDTQYF.

The rearrangement links TRBV10-2 to TRBJ2-5; 7 bases are a match to TRBD1. In germline, CDR1 is WSHSY, CDR2 SAAADI. The CDR3 loop spans 16 amino acids. V shed 9 bases, J shed 0 bases, and the junction held 13 bases outside the gene matches. CDR3 protein: CASSFRADRDQETQYF. CDR3 nucleotide sequence: TGCGCCAGTTCGTTCCGGGCCGACAGGGACCAAGAGACCCAGTACTTC.

This clonotype was found a few times. The chain carries TRBV12-5 and TRBJ2-3; no clear D gene. The CDR3 runs 12 residues. Germline-derived CDR1 and CDR2 are LGHNT and FRNRAP. V was trimmed by 0 bases and J by 5 bases, leaving 3 bases between them. CDR3 DNA: TGTGCTAGTGGTTTGGTACGAGATACGCAGTATTTT. It is translated as CASGLVRDTQYF.

This clonotype was counted many times. V gene TRBV7-2 combines with J gene TRBJ1-2, with D unresolved. With 1 base removed from V and 3 bases from J, the gap between germline ends came to 6 bases. This CDR3 comprises 13 residues. The germline V gene has CDR1 SGHTA and CDR2 FQGNSA. CDR3 loop: CASSLVIDYGYTF. The CDR3 coding sequence is TGTGCCAGCAGCTTAGTGATAGACTATGGCTACACCTTC.

This clonotype occurred many times. The CDR3 coding sequence is TGTGCCAGTAGTCTACAGACCACCTACGAGCAGTACTTC. This gives the protein CASSLQTTYEQYF. This chain joins TRBV19 and TRBJ2-7; no reliable D call. Germline V gene sequence: CDR1 LNHDA, CDR2 SQIVND (reference sequence). Trimming left V 5 bases short and J 2 bases short, with 10 bases between. The CDR3 extends over 13 amino acids.

The J gene is TRBJ2-1, the V gene TRBV9; D ambiguous. The CDR3 has 15 residues. The V gene's germline CDR1 is SGDLS and CDR2 YYNGEE. The V end lost 0 bases, the J end lost 9 bases, and 16 bases lay between the germline ends. CDR3 DNA sequence: TGTGCCAGCAGCGTAGACCCCCAAAGGATGGGTGAGCAGTTCTTC. Its protein product is CASSVDPQRMGEQFF.

This clonotype came up a few times. This chain uses TRBV12-3 or TRBV12-4 with TRBJ1-5; TRBD1 is a possible D gene (6 bases). V lost 3 bases and J lost 2, with 14 bases in between. This CDR3 contains 16 residues. CDR3 DNA: TGTGCCAGCAGTTTGGAGGACAGTGTAGGCAATCAGCCCCAGCATTTT. Translated: CASSLEDSVGNQPQHF.